One and the same sample provided the 32 T cell receptor beta chains below, sequenced in a study of T cell responses to AZD1222 COVID-19 vaccine. The data were produced by immunoSEQ multiplex PCR, yet TCRdb's version contains in-frame clones alone and is incomplete. The sample shows about 62,000 clones, about 70% of them seen only once. This specimen was peripheral blood, taken on day 0 of AZD1222 vaccination. These receptor sequences come from an adult in good health.

This chain joins TRBV6-6 and TRBJ1-2; 9 nucleotides agree with TRBD1. Germline CDR1 and CDR2: MNHNY and SVGAGI (reference sequence). The length of the CDR3 is 13 residues. V was clipped by 5 bases and J by 8 bases; unmatched bases: 6. The CDR3 coding sequence is TGTGCCAGCAGTCCGGGGACAGGGCAAGGCTACACCTTC. It encodes CASSPGTGQGYTF.

This clone has just one count. This sequence joins TRBV4-1 and TRBJ1-1, with D possibly matching TRBD1 (5 bases). Germline CDR1 MGHRA, CDR2 YSYEKL. Trimming shortened V by 8 bases and J by 0 bases, and 13 bases separated the two germline ends. CDR3 length equals 14 residues. CDR3 sequence reads: CASRGGWLNTEAFF. CDR3 bases: TGCGCCAGCCGTGGGGGGTGGCTGAACACTGAAGCTTTCTTT.

The chain is built from TRBV19 and TRBJ1-2, with a weak D call TRBD1 (5 bases). Trimming took off 6 bases at V and 2 bases at J, with 16 bases between the two ends. Germline CDR1 is LNHDA and CDR2 is SQIVND (reference sequence). The CDR3 spans 15 residues. Written as DNA, the CDR3 is TGTGCCAGTAGAGACCGGGACGGACCCAACTATGGCTACACCTTC. Translated: CASRDRDGPNYGYTF.

The chain combines TRBV6-6 with TRBJ1-2, with D possibly matching TRBD1 (5 bases). V was shortened by 9 bases and J by 6 bases, with 14 bases between the two germline ends. This CDR3 spans 12 amino acids. Germline V gene sequence: CDR1 MNHNY, CDR2 SVGAGI (reference sequence). The CDR3 nucleotides are TGTGCCAGTTGGGGGAGCGGGGATGGCTACACCTTC. Amino acids: CASWGSGDGYTF.

This clone was seen a few times. The chain employs TRBV11-2 and TRBJ2-1, with D perhaps matching TRBD1 or TRBD2 (6 bases each). The CDR3 covers 14 residues. Germline lookup yields CDR1 SGHAT and CDR2 FQNNGV. The V and J ends lost 0 bases and 10 bases respectively, with 13 bases between them. The CDR3 DNA reads as TGTGCCAGCAGCTTAGAGTCGGGGGCGGGAGAGCAGTTCTTC. This sequence encodes CASSLESGAGEQFF.

The CDR3 sequence: CATSRDLNTEAFF. The CDR3 DNA is TGTGCCACCAGCAGAGATCTGAACACTGAAGCTTTCTTT. The genes are TRBV15 and TRBJ1-1, with D uncertain. V lost 0 bases and J lost 0, with 2 bases in between. The CDR3 has 13 amino acids. Germline V gives CDR1 LNHNV, CDR2 YYDKDF (reference sequence).

The chain has TRBV7-9 and TRBJ2-5; the D call may be TRBD1 or TRBD2 (5 bases each). Germline lookup yields CDR1 SEHNR and CDR2 FQNEAQ (reference sequence). V gave up 7 bases and J gave up 3 bases, with 15 bases separating them. CDR3 length equals 14 residues. This CDR3 reads CASILWGREETQYF. CDR3 sequence (DNA): TGTGCCAGCATCCTATGGGGACGGGAAGAGACCCAGTACTTC.

CDR3: CASSLVPADGSYNEQFF. CDR3 bases: TGCGCCAGCAGCCTTGTCCCAGCGGATGGGTCCTACAATGAGCAGTTCTTC. V gene TRBV5-1 combines with J gene TRBJ2-1; maybe TRBD2 (5 bases). V lost 4 bases, J lost 1 base, and 18 bases lay in between. The CDR3 has 17 residues. Germline-derived CDR1 and CDR2 are SGHRS and YFSETQ.

This clone was observed a few times. This sequence joins TRBV28 and TRBJ1-4; a possible D gene is TRBD1 (6 bases). Per the germline V gene, CDR1 is MDHEN and CDR2 is SYDVKM. Trimming cost V 4 bases and J 4 bases, with 16 bases left between them. The CDR3 consists of 16 residues. In DNA form, the CDR3 reads TGTGCCAGCAGTTCTGACTGGACAGAGAGTAATGAAAAACTGTTTTTT. It yields the protein CASSSDWTESNEKLFF.

The chain couples TRBV6-1 to TRBJ1-1, with a tentative D call TRBD1 (5 bases). Trimming left V 3 bases short and J 6 bases short, with 14 bases between. The CDR3 is made up of 14 amino acids. Germline loops: CDR1 MNHNS, CDR2 SASEGT. The CDR3 protein is CASSDPAWGAEAFF. CDR3 nucleotide sequence: TGTGCCAGCAGTGACCCCGCGTGGGGGGCTGAAGCTTTCTTT.

The rearrangement uses TRBV5-4 and TRBJ2-5, with 12 bases fitting TRBD1. This CDR3 has 16 amino acids. Germline V CDR1 and CDR2: SGHNT, YYREEE (reference sequence). Trimming took 3 bases from V and 4 from J; bases not matched to a gene: 7. The CDR3 protein is CASSWGWDRGRETQYF. CDR3 bases: TGTGCCAGCAGCTGGGGCTGGGACAGGGGGCGAGAGACCCAGTACTTC. The whole variable domain, remainder taken from reference TRBV5-4 and TRBJ2-5, is ETGVTQSPTHLIKTRGQQVTLRCSSQSGHNTVSWYQQALGQGPQFIFQYYREEENGRGNFPPRFSGLQFPNYSSELNVNALELDDSALYLCASSWGWDRGRETQYFGPGTRLLVL.

J is TRBJ2-3 and V is TRBV10-3, with D unclear. Germline CDR1 is ENHRY and CDR2 is SYGVKD. The ends were cut back, 7 bases at V and 5 bases at J, with 16 bases in the middle. The CDR3 totals 14 residues. The CDR3 DNA reads TGTGCCATCAAAGTCGAGGCCGATATAGATACGCAGTATTTT. It is translated as CAIKVEADIDTQYF.

The chain employs TRBV24-1 and TRBJ2-1; a possible D gene is TRBD2 (6 bases). Germline values: CDR1 KGHDR, CDR2 SFDVKD. Trimming removed 3 bases at V and 3 bases at J, with 14 bases between. This CDR3 contains 16 residues. The CDR3 DNA reads as TGTGCCACCAGTGATCGGAGGGGAGTAGGCTACAATGAGCAGTTCTTC. This codes for CATSDRRGVGYNEQFF.

This clone rates as medium-sized (0.01 to 0.1%). V and J are TRBV4-3 and TRBJ2-7; D not certain. The CDR3 extends over 15 amino acids. The germline V and J ends were trimmed by 0 bases and 3 bases, with 12 bases remaining between them. CDR1 is LGHNA and CDR2 is YSLEER in the germline V gene. The CDR3 coding sequence is TGCGCCAGCAGCCAAGACGTAGGCACCCTCTACGAGCAGTACTTC. It translates to CASSQDVGTLYEQYF.

This clone has only one observation. DNA for the CDR3: TGTGCCAGCAGCTCGACGACAGGAGGGGAAAAACTGTTTTTT. Translation: CASSSTTGGEKLFF. The V call is TRBV5-4, the J call TRBJ1-4; the D gene is possibly TRBD1 (6 bases). The CDR3 runs 14 residues. V gave up 3 bases and J gave up 8 bases, with 14 bases separating them. Germline CDR1 is SGHNT and CDR2 is YYREEE (reference sequence). Based on the CDR3 plus reference TRBV5-4 and TRBJ1-4, the full variable domain is ETGVTQSPTHLIKTRGQQVTLRCSSQSGHNTVSWYQQALGQGPQFIFQYYREEENGRGNFPPRFSGLQFPNYSSELNVNALELDDSALYLCASSSTTGGEKLFFGSGTQLSVL.

The chain employs TRBV5-1 and TRBJ2-7; 8 nucleotides line up with TRBD1. The CDR3 consists of 15 residues. V trimming: 2 bases; J trimming: 1 base; junction bases outside the gene matches: 5. Germline V gene lookup returns CDR1 SGHRS and CDR2 YFSETQ. The CDR3 sequence is CASSFSGQGSYEQYF. CDR3 nucleotides: TGCGCCAGCAGCTTCTCAGGACAGGGTTCCTACGAGCAGTACTTC.

The chain combines TRBV12-3 or TRBV12-4 with TRBJ2-1, with 9 bases identical to TRBD1. The CDR3 spans 12 residues. The V segment lost 6 bases and the J segment 7 bases; nucleotides outside the gene matches: 1. The CDR3 sequence: CASRTGGNEQFF. CDR3 sequence (DNA): TGTGCCAGCAGGACAGGGGGAAATGAGCAGTTCTTC.

This chain uses TRBV30 with TRBJ1-1; D is uncertain. The CDR3 runs to 11 residues. Germline-derived CDR1 and CDR2 are GTSNPN and SVGIG (reference sequence). Trimming cost V 5 bases and J 7 bases, with 11 bases left between them. The CDR3 DNA reads as TGTGCCTGGGGGCCCAGTTTTGAAGCTTTCTTT. Translation: CAWGPSFEAFF.

The rearrangement joins TRBV27 to TRBJ1-2; D gene uncertain. The V end lost 0 bases, the J end lost 8 bases, and 13 bases lay between the germline ends. The CDR3 is 14 residues long. CDR1 MNHEY and CDR2 SMNVEV come from the germline V gene (reference sequence). The CDR3 DNA sequence: TGTGCCAGCAGTTTATCACCAGGCTTTAAGGGCTACACCTTC. Translation gives CASSLSPGFKGYTF.

This chain links TRBV6-1 with TRBJ1-4; no firm D call. Germline CDR1 is MNHNS and CDR2 is SASEGT. This CDR3 has 14 amino acids. V gave up 2 bases and J gave up 5 bases, with 9 bases separating them. The CDR3 DNA is TGTGCCAGCAGTGAAATCGGGCCGAATGAAAAACTGTTTTTT. This translates into CASSEIGPNEKLFF.

This rearrangement joins TRBV7-2 to TRBJ1-3, with D possibly being TRBD1 (5 bases). The CDR3 covers 16 residues. V was clipped by 4 bases and J by 0 bases, with 13 bases between them. In germline, CDR1 is SGHTA, CDR2 FQGNSA. CDR3 protein: CASSSGPGSSGNTIYF. The DNA for the CDR3 is TGTGCCAGCAGCTCGGGGCCGGGGAGCTCTGGAAACACCATATATTTT.

The V gene is TRBV7-6, the J gene TRBJ1-2, with 12 nucleotides matching TRBD1. V was pared by 4 bases and J by 7 bases, with 7 bases of the junction left unmatched. Germline CDR1 and CDR2: SGHVS and FNYEAQ. CDR3 size: 15 residues. CDR3 in DNA: TGTGCCAGCAGCTCGTCGGGACAGGGGGCGCGTGGCTACACCTTC. Residues: CASSSSGQGARGYTF.

The chain is built from TRBV3-1 (or the pseudogene TRBV3-2) and TRBJ2-1; D uncertain. CDR1 LGHDT and CDR2 YNNKEL come from the germline V gene (reference sequence). The germline V and J ends were trimmed by 1 base and 6 bases, with 7 bases remaining between them. CDR3 size: 13 residues. The CDR3 sequence is CASSQGVSNEQFF. CDR3 in DNA: TGTGCCAGCAGCCAAGGAGTGTCCAATGAGCAGTTCTTC.

A few counts support this clone. This chain uses TRBV28 with TRBJ1-5; no reliable D call. Trimming took off 5 bases at V and 5 bases at J, with 16 bases between the two ends. From germline, CDR1 is MDHEN and CDR2 SYDVKM. There are 15 residues in the CDR3. The chain's CDR3 is CASSPSADYYQPQHF. The CDR3 region has the DNA TGTGCCAGCAGTCCCTCGGCGGACTATTATCAGCCCCAGCATTTT.

The V call is TRBV5-5, the J call TRBJ1-1, with D possibly matching TRBD1 (6 bases). CDR1 is SGHKS and CDR2 is YYEKEE in the germline V gene (reference sequence). V was pared by 0 bases and J by 5 bases, with 17 bases between. This CDR3 spans 16 amino acids. CDR3 nucleotides: TGTGCCAGCAGCTTGGATATAGGTGGGGGCCGGACTGAAGCTTTCTTT. It encodes CASSLDIGGGRTEAFF.

This chain uses TRBV7-9 with TRBJ2-1; the match to TRBD2 covers 11 bases. After removal of 3 bases from V and 4 bases from J, the junction contained 5 bases not matched to a gene. Germline CDR1 reads SEHNR; CDR2 reads FQNEAQ (reference sequence). The CDR3 consists of 16 residues. This CDR3 reads CASSFPGTSGYNEQFF. CDR3 bases: TGTGCCAGCAGCTTCCCCGGGACTAGCGGTTACAATGAGCAGTTCTTC.

V usage is TRBV27 and J usage is TRBJ2-7; a weak D match, TRBD1 (5 bases). Trimming removed 9 bases at V and 2 bases at J, with 23 bases between. The CDR3 contains 16 residues. The germline V gene encodes CDR1 MNHEY and CDR2 SMNVEV (reference sequence). The CDR3 here is CASYPTGLSHPYEQYF. The DNA for the CDR3 is TGTGCCAGTTATCCTACAGGTCTTTCCCACCCCTACGAGCAGTACTTC.

In this sample, this clone turned up a few times. This chain connects TRBV6-4 to TRBJ1-6; D is perhaps TRBD1 (5 bases). The CDR3 consists of 14 residues. The V end was cut by 3 bases, the J end by 11 bases, with 14 bases between. CDR1 is MRHNA and CDR2 is SNTAGT in the germline V gene. CDR3 sequence (DNA): TGTGCCAGCAGTGAATGGCAGGGTGAGACACCCCTCCACTTT. As protein: CASSEWQGETPLHF.

The chain is built from TRBV4-2 and TRBJ1-1; TRBD1 matches at 7 bases. Germline trimming cut 4 bases from V and 10 bases from J; bases unmatched to any gene: 12. CDR3 size: 14 residues. Germline V gene data show CDR1 as LGHNA and CDR2 as YNFKEQ. The CDR3 nucleotides are TGTGCCAGCAGCCGACCAGACAGGGCGGAGAGAGCTTTCTTT. Amino acids: CASSRPDRAERAFF.

The chain has TRBV11-2 and TRBJ2-1; 10 bases line up with TRBD1. This CDR3 comprises 15 residues. CDR1 is SGHAT and CDR2 is FQNNGV in the germline V gene. Germline trimming cut 5 bases from V and 5 bases from J; bases unmatched to any gene: 6. The CDR3 coding sequence is TGTGCCAGCAGCGACGGACAGGGGGGAGACAATGAGCAGTTCTTC. Translated: CASSDGQGGDNEQFF.

The V call is TRBV9, the J call TRBJ2-5, with TRBD1 identical over 7 bases. The junction had 8 bases not matched to a gene; V was cut back by 4 bases and J by 5 bases. CDR1 and CDR2 (germline): SGDLS, YYNGEE. The CDR3 is 14 amino acids. CDR3 protein: CASSRGQPGETQYF. The CDR3 DNA reads as TGTGCCAGCAGCCGGGGACAGCCGGGCGAGACCCAGTACTTC.

The V gene is TRBV20-1, the J gene TRBJ1-1; D may be TRBD1 (6 bases). V lost 5 bases and J 6 bases, leaving 10 bases between the germline ends. Germline V gives CDR1 DFQATT, CDR2 SNEGSKA (reference sequence). This CDR3 region has 11 residues. For the CDR3, the DNA is TGCAGTGCTCGACAGGAGCCTGAAGCTTTCTTT. Translated: CSARQEPEAFF.